This T cell receptor beta chain was captured in a study of control samples from healthy donors and cancer patients. Only in-frame clones appear in the TCRdb table, and some are missing; sequencing was by immunoSEQ multiplex PCR. The table lists fewer than 200,000 clones, about 87% of them singletons. The ends were cut back, 3 bases at V and 3 bases at J, with 10 bases in the middle. The CDR3 is made up of 13 amino acids. Germline V gene sequence: CDR1 SGHRS, CDR2 YFSETQ. The sample holds a few counts of this clone. This TCR derives from a young man in good health. The chain uses TRBV5-1 and TRBJ2-7; possibly TRBD1 for D (6 bases). The specimen was blood. The CDR3 here is CASSSTGDYEQYF. As DNA, the CDR3 is TGCGCCAGCAGCTCGACAGGAGACTACGAGCAGTACTTC. Full variable domain (rest looked up from reference TRBV5-1 and TRBJ2-7): KAGVTQTPRYLIKTRGQQVTLSCSPISGHRSVSWYQQTPGQGLQFLFEYFSETQRNKGNFPGRFSGRQFSNSRSEMNVSTLELGDSALYLCASSSTGDYEQYFGPGTRLTVT.